Many counts were recorded for the clone carrying this T cell receptor (beta chain). TCRdb itself ran the multiplex PCR reads through MiXCR, one entry per CDR3 protein. Here the sample spans 150,000 to 250,000 distinct CDR3 sequences, about 32% being singletons. The data are from a study of breast tumors, draining lymph nodes, adjacent tissues. There are 13 residues in the CDR3. The V end was cut by 5 bases, the J end by 4 bases, with 9 bases between. CDR1 and CDR2 from the germline V gene are SNHLY and FYNNEI. The lymph nodes were axillary draining lymph nodes from breast cancer patients. The clonotype was recovered from a female donor with breast cancer. Some clones in this sample may be carry-over from other donors' samples. The sequencing sample was made of axillary lymph node tissue. The J gene is TRBJ1-5, the V gene TRBV2; a weak D match, TRBD1 (6 bases). This CDR3 reads CASSRGVNQPQHF. CDR3 bases: TGTGCCAGCAGTAGGGGGGTAAATCAGCCCCAGCATTTT.